The clone carrying this TCR beta chain was seen a single time. This entry is derived from a study of blood T cell repertoires in COVID-19. Overall study context: Specimens from acute and convalescent COVID-19 originated in the United States, Italy and Spain. The analysed material was cDNA or gDNA that came from T cells, B-cell-depleted T cells, or PBMCs.

Original methodology: Amplifying reference gene primers gave estimates of nucleated cell counts. Sequencing used immunoSEQ multiplex PCR; TCRdb keeps in-frame clones, though not all of them. Clone size and V and J calls were adopted from that table, with D and trimming inferred from the DNA. This repertoire shows over 100,000 clones, 90% found once; its top ten account for 0.95% to 1.3%. The length of the CDR3 is 14 residues. Trimming took 0 bases from V and 1 from J, leaving 6 bases between them. CDR1 and CDR2 from the germline V gene are MNHNY and SVGAGI (reference sequence). Sample: peripheral blood. This clonotype originated in a human donor in a cohort sampled during active COVID-19. The chain combines TRBV6-6 with TRBJ1-1; D not resolved. Here the CDR3 reads CASSYSEPNTEAFF. As DNA, the CDR3 is TGTGCCAGCAGTTACTCAGAGCCGAACACTGAAGCTTTCTTT.